The T cell receptor (beta chain) described here comes from a study of cytomegalovirus exposure and HLA in healthy donors. Regarding the study as a whole: The study listed roughly 160 cytomegalovirus-associated TCR beta chains. In a later analysis, first-cohort TCR clusters were found to tend to co-occur in the 130 or so validation repertoires. In vitro testing confirmed three CMV-associated chains as specific for CMV antigens.

V lost 5 bases and J lost 8, with 24 bases in between. CDR1 and CDR2 (germline): SGHAT, FQNNGV. The CDR3 sequence is 16 residues long. Donors were drawn from the roughly 120-subject validation cohort, separate from the approximately 680-subject first cohort. Assay: immunoSEQ multiplex PCR; the TCRdb copy retains only in-frame clones and omits some. The sample has a few hundred thousand clones, roughly 89% seen once. Of note for this clone: What it binds is unknown.

What was sequenced was PBMCs. The TCR originated in a woman under 30 in good health and CMV-seronegative. The chain couples TRBV11-2 to TRBJ1-2, with D perhaps matching TRBD1 (5 bases). Here the CDR3 reads CASSLGTRAGREGYTF. The CDR3 bases are TGTGCCAGCAGCCTAGGTACCCGGGCGGGGCGAGAGGGCTACACCTTC.